The 17 T cell receptor beta chains below come from one sample, sequenced in a study of shared clonotypes between healthy human individuals. Produced via immunoSEQ multiplex PCR; TCRdb's table is partial and in-frame only. The sample lists 2 million to 3 million clones, approximately 90% occurring once. Sequencing used naive CD4+ T cells sorted from blood. Documented subset: CD45RA+ positively selected. These TCRs come from a man between 18 and 35 years old in good health.

J is TRBJ1-4 and V is TRBV14; no reliable D call. Trimming pared 6 bases from V and 0 bases from J, leaving 8 bases between. The germline V gene has CDR1 SGHDN and CDR2 FVKESK. The length of the CDR3 is 14 residues. The CDR3 sequence is CASSPRTTNEKLFF. In DNA, the CDR3 is TGTGCCAGCAGTCCTCGGACAACTAATGAAAAACTGTTTTTT. Full variable domain (remainder filled in from reference TRBV14 and TRBJ1-4): EAGVTQFPSHSVIEKGQTVTLRCDPISGHDNLYWYRRVMGKEIKFLLHFVKESKQDESGMPNNRFLAERTGGTYSTLKVQPAELEDSGVYFCASSPRTTNEKLFFGSGTQLSVL.

The chain recombines TRBV5-1 with TRBJ2-7; TRBD1 matches at 7 bases. Germline loops: CDR1 SGHRS, CDR2 YFSETQ. J gave up 6 bases and V 4 bases, and 13 bases lay outside the gene matches. The CDR3 is 15 residues long. The CDR3 spells CASSREGQPPGEQYF. The CDR3 DNA reads as TGCGCCAGCAGCAGAGAGGGACAGCCCCCCGGCGAGCAGTACTTC.

The chain links TRBV11-3 to TRBJ2-1; 13 nucleotides align to TRBD2. Germline V gene data show CDR1 as SGHNT and CDR2 as YENEEA. With 5 bases clipped from V and 7 bases from J, the junction kept 5 bases outside the gene matches. The CDR3 has 15 amino acids. The CDR3 bases are TGTGCCAGCAGCCCCGGGACTAGCGGGGAGAATGAGCAGTTCTTC. Its protein is CASSPGTSGENEQFF.

This clone has only one observation. V gene TRBV28 combines with J gene TRBJ1-5; 9 nucleotides match TRBD1. The CDR3 consists of 15 residues. The V and J ends lost 5 bases and 3 bases, in that order; junction bases with no gene match: 5. The germline CDR1 and CDR2 sequences are MDHEN and SYDVKM. The CDR3 reads CASSPDRGVNQPQHF. The CDR3 nucleotides are TGTGCCAGCAGTCCAGACAGGGGGGTCAATCAGCCCCAGCATTTT.

The chain recombines TRBV9 with TRBJ1-4; no firm D call. Germline V lookup: CDR1 SGDLS, CDR2 YYNGEE. V lost 1 base and J 0 bases, leaving 7 bases between the germline ends. The CDR3 runs to 15 residues. The CDR3: CASSVRAATNEKLFF. CDR3 coding DNA: TGTGCCAGCAGCGTACGGGCAGCAACTAATGAAAAACTGTTTTTT.

This clone appeared a single time. The chain employs TRBV2 and TRBJ2-7, with a possible D match to TRBD2 (6 bases). Germline V gene lookup returns CDR1 SNHLY and CDR2 FYNNEI. V was cut by 6 bases and J by 2 bases, with 11 bases left in between. This CDR3 region has 13 residues. The CDR3 nucleotides are TGTGCCAGCAGCACCGGAGGGGCCTACGAGCAGTACTTC. Protein: CASSTGGAYEQYF.

The rearrangement links TRBV7-9 to TRBJ1-1; D perhaps matches TRBD1 (5 bases). The CDR3 has 14 amino acids. Germline V lookup: CDR1 SEHNR, CDR2 FQNEAQ (reference sequence). Trimming stripped 5 bases from V and 1 base from J, with 11 bases between. CDR3 coding DNA: TGTGCCAGCAGCCCGGGACCCGGGAACACTGAAGCTTTCTTT. Residues: CASSPGPGNTEAFF.

On this clone: This specimen includes other DNA sequences encoding the same CDR3. The chain uses TRBV30 and TRBJ2-7; D uncertain. CDR3 length: 12 residues. Trimming took off 5 bases at V and 2 bases at J, with 10 bases between the two ends. CDR1 is GTSNPN and CDR2 is SVGIG in the germline V gene (reference sequence). CDR3 nucleotides: TGTGCCTGGGGTTTAGGGCCCTACGAGCAGTACTTC. This codes for CAWGLGPYEQYF.

With respect to this clone: In the same sample, other DNA sequences code for this CDR3. The chain uses TRBV5-1 and TRBJ2-5; 7 bases line up with TRBD1. This CDR3 has 14 amino acids. Germline V gene sequence: CDR1 SGHRS, CDR2 YFSETQ. With V trimmed by 0 bases and J by 4 bases, 3 bases remained unmatched. The CDR3 nucleotides read TGCGCCAGCAGCTTGGGGGCAGGGGGAGAGACCCAGTACTTC. It codes for CASSLGAGGETQYF.

The chain joins TRBV19 to TRBJ2-7, with D possibly matching TRBD1 (6 bases). Trimming cost V 3 bases and J 2 bases, with 14 bases left between them. Germline CDR1 reads LNHDA; CDR2 reads SQIVND (reference sequence). This CDR3 has 15 residues. This CDR3 is CASSISGDLTYEQYF. The CDR3 DNA sequence: TGTGCCAGTAGTATTTCAGGGGACCTCACCTACGAGCAGTACTTC.

The V gene is TRBV10-1, the J gene TRBJ2-1; no clear D. V dropped 3 bases and J dropped 6 bases, with 12 bases sitting between them. The CDR3 has 14 amino acids. Per the germline V gene, CDR1 is WNHNN and CDR2 is SYGVQD (reference sequence). CDR3 amino acids: CASSEEGSLNEQFF. The CDR3 DNA sequence: TGCGCCAGCAGTGAAGAAGGTTCCCTCAATGAGCAGTTCTTC.

The chain joins TRBV7-9 to TRBJ2-7, with 10 bases fitting TRBD2. The CDR3 extends over 14 amino acids. Germline loops: CDR1 SEHNR, CDR2 FQNEAQ (reference sequence). J lost 3 bases, V lost 7 bases, and 6 bases had no gene match. This CDR3 is CASTEAGGNYEQYF. The CDR3 DNA reads as TGTGCCAGCACCGAAGCGGGGGGGAACTACGAGCAGTACTTC. Full variable domain (missing parts from reference TRBV7-9 and TRBJ2-7): DTGVSQNPRHKITKRGQNVTFRCDPISEHNRLYWYRQTLGQGPEFLTYFQNEAQLEKSRLLSDRFSAERPKGSFSTLEIQRTEQGDSAMYLCASTEAGGNYEQYFGPGTRLTVT.

The chain uses TRBV14 and TRBJ2-7, with D tentatively TRBD2 (5 bases). The V gene's germline CDR1 is SGHDN and CDR2 FVKESK. V was trimmed by 1 base and J by 0 bases, leaving 16 bases between them. The CDR3 totals 17 residues. CDR3 nucleotide sequence: TGTGCCAGCAGCCAAGTTCCGAGCGGAGTTGTCTCCTACGAGCAGTACTTC. Its translation: CASSQVPSGVVSYEQYF.

This clone has just a few counts. The J gene is TRBJ2-3, the V gene TRBV10-3; possibly TRBD1 or TRBD2 for D (5 bases each). The V end was cut by 10 bases, the J end by 1 base, with 18 bases between. CDR3 size: 15 residues. The germline V gene has CDR1 ENHRY and CDR2 SYGVKD. CDR3 in DNA: TGTGCCACCCGAGGGACCCACGGAGGCACAGATACGCAGTATTTT. Protein: CATRGTHGGTDTQYF.

The V and J genes are TRBV29-1 and TRBJ2-5; 16 nucleotides align to TRBD2. Gene TRBJ2-7 matches the end of the DNA better, so the J call may be wrong. Germline lookup yields CDR1 SQVTM and CDR2 ANQGSEA. The CDR3 length is 16 residues. CDR3 coding DNA: TGCAGCGTTTCGGGACTAGCGGGAGGGGAATCCTACGAGCAGTACTTC. It encodes CSVSGLAGGESYEQYF.

V and J are TRBV6-5 and TRBJ2-1; 7 bases map to TRBD2. The CDR3 consists of 13 residues. Germline assignment: CDR1 MNHEY and CDR2 SVGAGI. Unmatched junction bases numbered 6, after V lost 8 bases and J lost 5 bases. This CDR3 is CASGRAWNNEQFF. CDR3 DNA: TGTGCCAGCGGGAGGGCCTGGAACAATGAGCAGTTCTTC.

V usage is TRBV5-1 and J usage is TRBJ2-4; 12 bases line up with TRBD2. This CDR3 region has 16 residues. Germline loops: CDR1 SGHRS, CDR2 YFSETQ. Trimming cost V 4 bases and J 4 bases; bases outside gene matches: 6. This chain's CDR3 is CASSPPGLAGKNIQYF. CDR3 DNA sequence: TGCGCCAGCAGCCCCCCAGGACTAGCGGGAAAAAACATTCAGTACTTC.